The 11 T cell receptor beta chains below come from one sample, sequenced in a study of T-cell reconstitution after alpha-beta-depleted transplantation in children. Unique molecular identifiers were incorporated during preparation of the TCRbeta library. TCRdb reprocessed the PCR reads via MiXCR and lists one record per CDR3 protein. Of about 340,000 distinct CDR3 sequences detected, around 15% appear once; the ten largest clones hold about 41%. The sample consisted of PBMCs, mostly from graft donor cells, taken 360 days after TCRalphabeta/CD19-depleted stem cell transplant. Receptor source: a male patient between 2 and 10 years old who had a stem cell transplant for acute lymphoblastic leukemia, so the T cells may come from the graft donor.

This clonotype was counted ten times or more. V usage is TRBV12-3 or TRBV12-4 and J usage is TRBJ1-2, with TRBD1 matching over 8 bases. Trimming removed 7 bases from V and 6 bases from J; junction bases left unmatched: 10. The CDR3 spans 14 residues. The CDR3 protein is CASNPTGASNGYTF. The DNA of the CDR3 is TGTGCCAGCAACCCGACAGGGGCGAGCAATGGCTACACCTTC.

This clonotype has a handful of counts. The chain joins TRBV12-3 or TRBV12-4 to TRBJ1-4; no clear D. Trimming removed 6 bases from V and 4 bases from J, with 18 bases in between. The CDR3 sequence is 16 residues long. CDR3 nucleotides: TGTGCCAGCAGCGCCCTTGACACTGGCATTAATGAAAAACTGTTTTTT. The encoded protein is CASSALDTGINEKLFF.

Many counts were recorded for this clonotype. V is TRBV6-2 or TRBV6-3 and J is TRBJ2-1, with 10 bases aligning to TRBD2. The trim removed 5 bases at V and 2 bases at J, leaving 3 bases unmatched. In germline, CDR1 is MNHEY, CDR2 SVGEGT. This CDR3 is 15 amino acids long. This CDR3 is CASSTLAGAYNEQFF. CDR3 in DNA: TGTGCCAGCAGTACTCTAGCGGGAGCCTACAATGAGCAGTTCTTC.

This clonotype was observed many times. J is TRBJ2-1 and V is TRBV11-1; 9 bases map to TRBD2. The germline CDR1 and CDR2 sequences are SGHAT and FQDESV (reference sequence). The CDR3 covers 18 residues. V lost 5 bases to trimming and J lost 0 bases; unmatched junction nucleotides: 11. The CDR3 region has the DNA TGTGCCAGCAGCCAAGCTTTTCTAGCGGGAAGCTCCTACAATGAGCAGTTCTTC. It encodes CASSQAFLAGSSYNEQFF.

The J gene is TRBJ1-5, the V gene TRBV15, with unresolved D. With 3 bases removed from V and 1 base from J, the gap between germline ends came to 4 bases. Germline V gene data show CDR1 as LNHNV and CDR2 as YYDKDF (reference sequence). The CDR3 sequence is 13 residues long. CDR3 coding DNA: TGTGCCACCAGCAGCAGGAGCAATCAGCCCCAGCATTTT. It is translated as CATSSRSNQPQHF.

This clonotype was observed a few times. The chain carries TRBV11-2 and TRBJ2-3, with D perhaps TRBD2 (5 bases). Trimming shortened V by 3 bases and J by 1 base, and 11 bases separated the two germline ends. CDR3 length: 15 amino acids. CDR1 is SGHAT, CDR2 FQNNGV, per germline. The DNA for the CDR3 is TGTGCCAGCAGCTTCGAGGGCCGCGGCACAGATACGCAGTATTTT. Amino acids: CASSFEGRGTDTQYF. Drawing the rest from reference TRBV11-2 and TRBJ2-3, the complete variable domain is EAGVAQSPRYKIIEKRQSVAFWCNPISGHATLYWYQQILGQGPKLLIQFQNNGVVDDSQLPKDRFSAERLKGVDSTLKIQPAKLEDSAVYLCASSFEGRGTDTQYFGPGTRLTVL.

CDR3 protein: CASSSPGLAGEGETQYF. DNA of the CDR3: TGTGCCAGCAGTTCGCCGGGACTAGCGGGAGAGGGGGAGACCCAGTACTTC. The chain links TRBV6-2 or TRBV6-3 to TRBJ2-5; 14 bases are shared with TRBD2. The CDR3 is 17 amino acids. V trimming: 4 bases; J trimming: 5 bases; junction bases outside the gene matches: 9. Germline V gene sequence: CDR1 MNHEY, CDR2 SVGEGT.

The chain is built from TRBV28 and TRBJ1-5, with D hard to call. V was trimmed by 5 bases and J by 6 bases, leaving 14 bases between them. The length of the CDR3 is 14 residues. Germline assignment: CDR1 MDHEN and CDR2 SYDVKM. The CDR3 bases are TGTGCCAGCAGTCCGGGCGGTTGGCGTCAGCCCCAGCATTTT. Its protein is CASSPGGWRQPQHF.

This clonotype came up many times. The chain carries TRBV28 and TRBJ2-1, with D unresolved. Trimming took off 4 bases at V and 4 bases at J, with 8 bases between the two ends. Germline values: CDR1 MDHEN, CDR2 SYDVKM. This CDR3 region has 13 residues. This CDR3 is CASSSLPYNEQFF. The CDR3 nucleotides are TGTGCCAGCAGTTCCCTCCCTTACAATGAGCAGTTCTTC.

This chain joins TRBV5-4 and TRBJ2-3; the match to TRBD1 covers 8 bases. Germline V gene sequence: CDR1 SGHNT, CDR2 YYREEE (reference sequence). CDR3 length: 15 amino acids. V was clipped by 7 bases and J by 0 bases; unmatched bases: 7. In DNA form, the CDR3 reads TGTGCCAGCTCCCCCCGGACAGGGAGCACAGATACGCAGTATTTT. Amino acids: CASSPRTGSTDTQYF.

The J gene is TRBJ2-5, the V gene TRBV4-3; no clear D gene. Germline V CDR1 and CDR2: LGHNA, YSLEER. This CDR3 comprises 16 residues. The V end lost 1 base, the J end lost 4 bases, and 16 bases lay between the germline ends. The CDR3 protein is CASSQGWPGFGETQYF. The CDR3 nucleotides are TGCGCCAGCAGCCAAGGTTGGCCAGGTTTTGGAGAGACCCAGTACTTC.